This is a list of T cell receptor beta chains from one sample in a study of control samples from healthy donors and cancer patients. The table came from immunoSEQ multiplex PCR; TCRdb's copy has only in-frame clones and leaves some out. The sample includes around 140,000 clones, over 80% of them seen just once. Specimen: blood. The source is a woman in her 50s in good health. CDR3s include the opening cysteine and the closing phenylalanine or tryptophan. D genes are given only for firm matches. Rows give clone size only sometimes, using once, few, many, or a class for an expanded clone.

j_call,v_call,clone_size,d_call,cdr3_aa,cdr3_nt
TRBJ2-3,TRBV10-3,.,TRBD1,CAISGGTGDDTQYF,TGTGCCATCAGTGGCGGGACAGGGGACGATACGCAGTATTTT
TRBJ1-1,TRBV5-5,once,.,CASSLLNTEAFF,TGTGCCAGCAGCTTGTTGAACACTGAAGCTTTCTTT
TRBJ1-5,TRBV6-1,.,.,CASSESGGAGQPQHF,TGTGCCAGCAGTGAATCAGGCGGGGCAGGTCAGCCCCAGCATTTT
TRBJ2-1,TRBV7-2,.,.,CASSLAWTSNEQFF,TGTGCCAGCAGCTTAGCGTGGACCTCCAATGAGCAGTTCTTC
TRBJ1-5,TRBV18,.,.,CASSEKYSNQPQHF,TGTGCCAGCTCGGAGAAGTATAGCAATCAGCCCCAGCATTTT
TRBJ2-7,TRBV19,.,.,CAISGAFTYEQYF,TGTGCCATTTCCGGGGCCTTCACCTACGAGCAGTACTTC
TRBJ1-2,TRBV28,.,TRBD1,CASSLGLTGDSYTF,TGTGCCAGCAGTTTGGGCCTGACAGGGGACTCTTACACCTTC
TRBJ2-5,TRBV2,.,TRBD1,CASSGTGGRGETQYF,TGTGCCAGCAGTGGGACAGGGGGCCGGGGAGAGACCCAGTACTTC
TRBJ1-5,TRBV7-9,.,.,CASNRGNQPQHF,TGTGCCTCCAACCGGGGGAATCAGCCCCAGCATTTT
TRBJ2-1,TRBV3-1/TRBV3-2,.,.,CASSLGQGVEQFF,TGTGCCAGCAGCCTGGGCCAAGGGGTTGAGCAGTTCTTC
TRBJ2-1,TRBV6-2/TRBV6-3,.,TRBD2,CASSTRTSGSNEQFF,TGTGCCAGCAGCACAAGGACTAGCGGGAGCAATGAGCAGTTCTTC
TRBJ1-3,TRBV7-9,.,.,CASSLDYTTIYF,TGTGCCAGCAGCTTGGACTACACCACCATATATTTT
TRBJ2-7,TRBV5-1,once,.,CASRQTAGTYEQYF,TGCGCCAGCAGACAAACCGCCGGGACTTACGAGCAGTACTTC
TRBJ1-1,TRBV20-1,once,TRBD1,CSASTGQGYTEAFF,TGCAGTGCTAGTACGGGACAGGGATACACTGAAGCTTTCTTT
TRBJ1-2,TRBV2,.,.,CASSDPGFGGYTF,TGTGCCAGCAGTGATCCCGGGTTCGGCGGCTACACCTTC
TRBJ2-1,TRBV7-9,.,.,CASSTDGSSYNEQFF,TGTGCCAGCAGCACCGACGGGAGCTCCTACAATGAGCAGTTCTTC
TRBJ1-1,TRBV6-5,.,.,CASSFSSLNTEAFF,TGTGCCAGCAGTTTTAGCAGCTTGAACACTGAAGCTTTCTTT
TRBJ2-5,TRBV5-1,.,TRBD2,CASSPGTSGHQETQYF,TGCGCCAGCAGCCCAGGGACTAGCGGACACCAAGAGACCCAGTACTTC
TRBJ1-1,TRBV6-4,.,.,CASRPDGHSGTEAFF,TGTGCCAGCAGACCCGACGGACATTCAGGCACTGAAGCTTTCTTT
TRBJ1-5,TRBV28,.,.,CASSLYRLTNQPQHF,TGTGCCAGCAGTTTATACCGTCTGACTAATCAGCCCCAGCATTTT
TRBJ1-3,TRBV15,.,.,CATSRDHRGSGNTIYF,TGTGCCACCAGCAGAGATCATAGGGGGTCTGGAAACACCATATATTTT
TRBJ2-3,TRBV4-1,.,.,CASSPTFLRTDTQYF,TGCGCCAGCAGCCCGACGTTCCTTCGCACAGATACGCAGTATTTT
TRBJ2-7,TRBV5-5,.,TRBD2,CASSLMSGARYEQYF,TGTGCCAGCAGCTTGATGAGCGGGGCGAGATACGAGCAGTACTTC
TRBJ2-4,TRBV4-2,.,TRBD1,CASSQDGTGGLENIQYF,TGTGCCAGCAGCCAAGATGGGACAGGGGGCCTTGAAAACATTCAGTACTTC
TRBJ2-3,TRBV9,few,.,CASSAGRGSTDTQYF,TGTGCCAGCAGCGCCGGGCGGGGTAGCACAGATACGCAGTATTTT
TRBJ2-7,TRBV6-5,.,TRBD1,CASRSGQGIYEQYF,TGTGCCAGCAGGTCGGGACAGGGGATCTACGAGCAGTACTTC
TRBJ2-7,TRBV3-1/TRBV3-2,.,.,CASSQVSHGSYEQYF,TGTGCCAGCAGCCAAGTGAGCCATGGTTCCTACGAGCAGTACTTC
TRBJ2-7,TRBV5-5,.,TRBD1,CASSSSGQGGDEQYF,TGTGCCAGCAGCTCGAGTGGACAGGGGGGTGACGAGCAGTACTTC
TRBJ1-5,TRBV23-1,.,.,CASSQSSSEKVRNQPQHF,TGCGCCAGCAGTCAATCTTCGTCAGAGAAGGTTCGTAATCAGCCCCAGCATTTT
TRBJ1-1,TRBV30,.,TRBD1,CAWSETGGEAFF,TGTGCCTGGAGTGAGACAGGGGGGGAAGCTTTCTTT
TRBJ1-2,TRBV7-9,.,.,CASSLAAGRGDYGYTF,TGTGCCAGCAGCTTAGCGGCGGGGAGGGGGGACTATGGCTACACCTTC
TRBJ2-7,TRBV3-1/TRBV3-2,.,.,CASSRHTGTPGGGQYF,TGTGCCAGCAGCCGCCACACCGGGACACCCGGAGGCGGGCAGTACTTC
TRBJ1-1,TRBV7-9,.,TRBD1,CASSPSDRGRWNTEAFF,TGTGCCAGCAGCCCGTCGGACAGGGGGCGTTGGAACACTGAAGCTTTCTTT
TRBJ2-1,TRBV19,.,.,CASKEFLGEQFF,TGTGCCAGTAAGGAGTTCCTGGGTGAGCAGTTCTTC
TRBJ1-1,TRBV5-1,.,.,CASSSQVTNTEAFF,TGCGCCAGCAGCTCGCAGGTTACGAACACTGAAGCTTTCTTT
TRBJ1-3,TRBV7-6,.,.,CASSLADGSSGNTIYF,TGTGCCAGCAGCTTAGCGGACGGGAGCTCTGGAAACACCATATATTTT
TRBJ2-2,TRBV3-1/TRBV3-2,.,.,CASSQALSANTGELFF,TGTGCCAGCAGCCAAGCCTTGTCAGCAAACACCGGGGAGCTGTTTTTT
TRBJ2-7,TRBV18,.,.,CASSPNPVYEQYF,TGTGCCAGCTCACCAAATCCTGTCTACGAGCAGTACTTC
TRBJ2-2,TRBV21-1,.,.,CASTPGTGSGELFF,TGTGCCAGCACCCCTGGGACAGGGTCCGGGGAGCTGTTTTTT